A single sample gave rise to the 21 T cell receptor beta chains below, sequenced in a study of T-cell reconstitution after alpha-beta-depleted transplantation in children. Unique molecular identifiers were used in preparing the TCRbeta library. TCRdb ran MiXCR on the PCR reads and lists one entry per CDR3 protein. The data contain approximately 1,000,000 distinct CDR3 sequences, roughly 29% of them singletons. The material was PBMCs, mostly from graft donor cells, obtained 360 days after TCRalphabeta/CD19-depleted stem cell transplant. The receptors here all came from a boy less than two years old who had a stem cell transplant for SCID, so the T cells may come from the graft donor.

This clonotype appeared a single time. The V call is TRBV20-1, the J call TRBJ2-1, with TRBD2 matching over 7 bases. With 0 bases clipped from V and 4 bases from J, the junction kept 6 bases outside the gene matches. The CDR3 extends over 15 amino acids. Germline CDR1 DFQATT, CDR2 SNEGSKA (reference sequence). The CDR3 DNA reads TGCAGTGCTAGAGAACTGACGGGGGGATACAATGAGCAGTTCTTC. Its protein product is CSARELTGGYNEQFF.

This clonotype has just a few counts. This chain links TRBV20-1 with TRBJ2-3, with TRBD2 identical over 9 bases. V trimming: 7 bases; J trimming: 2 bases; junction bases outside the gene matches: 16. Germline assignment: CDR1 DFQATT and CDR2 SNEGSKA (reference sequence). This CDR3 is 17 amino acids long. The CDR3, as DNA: TGCAGTGTTGGCGGGGGGGCCATACCGTACCTCACAGATACGCAGTATTTT. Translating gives CSVGGGAIPYLTDTQYF.

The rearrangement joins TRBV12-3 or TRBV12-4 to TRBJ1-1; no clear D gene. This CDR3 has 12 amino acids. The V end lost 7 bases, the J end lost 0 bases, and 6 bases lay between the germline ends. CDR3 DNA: TGTGCCAGCACGCCACTGAACACTGAAGCTTTCTTT. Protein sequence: CASTPLNTEAFF.

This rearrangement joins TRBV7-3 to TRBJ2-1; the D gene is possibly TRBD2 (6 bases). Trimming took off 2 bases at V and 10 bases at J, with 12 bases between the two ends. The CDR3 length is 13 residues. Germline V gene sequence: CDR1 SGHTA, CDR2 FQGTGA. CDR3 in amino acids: CASSLFAGQEQFF. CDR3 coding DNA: TGTGCCAGCAGCTTATTCGCGGGGCAGGAGCAGTTCTTC.

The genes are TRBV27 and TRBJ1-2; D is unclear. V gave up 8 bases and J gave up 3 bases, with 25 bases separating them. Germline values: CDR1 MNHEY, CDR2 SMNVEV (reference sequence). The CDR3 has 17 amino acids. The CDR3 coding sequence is TGTGCCAGCGCAGACTACCTCGATCAAAGACCGCACTATGGCTACACCTTC. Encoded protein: CASADYLDQRPHYGYTF.

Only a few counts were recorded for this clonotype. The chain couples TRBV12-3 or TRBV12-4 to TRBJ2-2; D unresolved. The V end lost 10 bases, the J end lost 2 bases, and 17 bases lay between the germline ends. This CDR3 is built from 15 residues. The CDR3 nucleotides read TGTGCCATTACCGGGCTCCCCCCAAACACCGGGGAGCTGTTTTTT. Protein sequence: CAITGLPPNTGELFF.

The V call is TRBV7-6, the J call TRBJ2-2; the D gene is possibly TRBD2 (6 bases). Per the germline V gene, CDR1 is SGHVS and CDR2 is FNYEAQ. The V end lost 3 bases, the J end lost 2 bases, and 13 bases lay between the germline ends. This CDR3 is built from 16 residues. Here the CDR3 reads CASSFWGTFNTGELFF. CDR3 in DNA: TGTGCCAGCAGCTTTTGGGGGACTTTTAACACCGGGGAGCTGTTTTTT.

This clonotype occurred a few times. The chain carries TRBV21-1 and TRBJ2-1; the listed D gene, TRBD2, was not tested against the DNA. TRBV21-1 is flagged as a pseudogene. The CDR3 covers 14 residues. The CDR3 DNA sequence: TGTGCCAGCAGCACCGAGGGAGGCGGAGGTGAGCAGTTCTTC. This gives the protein CASSTEGGGGEQFF.

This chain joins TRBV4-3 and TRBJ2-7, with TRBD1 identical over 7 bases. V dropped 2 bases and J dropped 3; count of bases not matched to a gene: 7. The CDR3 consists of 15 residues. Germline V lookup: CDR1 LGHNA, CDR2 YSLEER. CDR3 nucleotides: TGCGCCAGCAGCCAATGGGCAGGGACAGACTACGAGCAGTACTTC. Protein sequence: CASSQWAGTDYEQYF.

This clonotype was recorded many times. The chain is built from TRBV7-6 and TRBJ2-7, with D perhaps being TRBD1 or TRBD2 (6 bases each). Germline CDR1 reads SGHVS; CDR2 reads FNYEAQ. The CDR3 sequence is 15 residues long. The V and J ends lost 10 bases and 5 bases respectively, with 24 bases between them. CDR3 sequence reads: CANGPRGMGANEQYF. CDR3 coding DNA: TGTGCCAACGGACCGCGCGGGATGGGGGCCAACGAGCAGTACTTC.

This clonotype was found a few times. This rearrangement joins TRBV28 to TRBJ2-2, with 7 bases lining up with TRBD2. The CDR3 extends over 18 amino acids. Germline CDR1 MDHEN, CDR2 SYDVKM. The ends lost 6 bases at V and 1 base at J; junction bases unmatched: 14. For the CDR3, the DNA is TGTGCCAGCAGCTCCCTCCGGACTAGACACCGGAACACCGGGGAGCTGTTTTTT. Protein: CASSSLRTRHRNTGELFF.

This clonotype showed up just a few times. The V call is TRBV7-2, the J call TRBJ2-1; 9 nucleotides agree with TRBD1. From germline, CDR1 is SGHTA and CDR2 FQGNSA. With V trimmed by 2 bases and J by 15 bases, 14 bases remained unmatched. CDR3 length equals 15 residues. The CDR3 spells CASSLKEGQGSHPFF. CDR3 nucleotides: TGTGCCAGCAGCTTAAAGGAGGGACAGGGTTCTCATCCGTTCTTC.

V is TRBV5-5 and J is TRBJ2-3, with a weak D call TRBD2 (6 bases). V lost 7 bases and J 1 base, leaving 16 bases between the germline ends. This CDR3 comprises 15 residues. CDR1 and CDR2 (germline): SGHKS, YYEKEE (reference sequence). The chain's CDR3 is CASDGLASGTDTQYF. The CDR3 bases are TGTGCCAGCGATGGTCTAGCGAGTGGCACAGATACGCAGTATTTT. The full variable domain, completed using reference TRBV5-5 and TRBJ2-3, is DAGVTQSPTHLIKTRGQQVTLRCSPISGHKSVSWYQQVLGQGPQFIFQYYEKEERGRGNFPDRFSARQFPNYSSELNVNALLLGDSALYLCASDGLASGTDTQYFGPGTRLTVL.

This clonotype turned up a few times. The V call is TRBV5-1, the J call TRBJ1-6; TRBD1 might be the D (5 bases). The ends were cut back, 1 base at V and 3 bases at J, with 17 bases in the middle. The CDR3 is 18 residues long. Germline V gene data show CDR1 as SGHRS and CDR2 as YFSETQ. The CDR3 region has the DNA TGCGCCAGCAGCTTGAGGGGCAGCGCAGAAGTCTATAATTCACCCCTCCACTTT. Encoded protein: CASSLRGSAEVYNSPLHF.

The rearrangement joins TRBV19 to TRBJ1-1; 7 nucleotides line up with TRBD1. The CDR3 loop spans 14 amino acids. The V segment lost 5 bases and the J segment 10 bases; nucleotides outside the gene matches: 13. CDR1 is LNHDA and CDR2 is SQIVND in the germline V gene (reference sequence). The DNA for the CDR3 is TGTGCCAGTAGTCTTCCGGGACAGCTTAGGGGAGCTTTCTTT. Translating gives CASSLPGQLRGAFF.

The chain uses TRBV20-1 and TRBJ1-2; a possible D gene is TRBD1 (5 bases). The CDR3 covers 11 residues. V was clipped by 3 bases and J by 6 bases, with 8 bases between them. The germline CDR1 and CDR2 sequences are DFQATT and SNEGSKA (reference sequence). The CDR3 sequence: CSARQGHGYTF. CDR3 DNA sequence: TGCAGTGCTAGGCAGGGCCATGGCTACACCTTC.

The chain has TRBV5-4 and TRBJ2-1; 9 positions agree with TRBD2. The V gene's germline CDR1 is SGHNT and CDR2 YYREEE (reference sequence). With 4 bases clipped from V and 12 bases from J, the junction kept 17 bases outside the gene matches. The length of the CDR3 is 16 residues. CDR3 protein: CASSAATLAGTFGQFF. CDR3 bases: TGTGCCAGCAGCGCTGCTACCCTAGCGGGGACTTTTGGGCAGTTCTTC.

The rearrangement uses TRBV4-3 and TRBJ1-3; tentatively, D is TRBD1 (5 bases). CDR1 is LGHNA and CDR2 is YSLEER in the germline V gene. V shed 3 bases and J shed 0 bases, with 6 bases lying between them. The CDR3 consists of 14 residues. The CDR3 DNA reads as TGCGCCAGCAGCCACGGGGCCTCTGGAAACACCATATATTTT. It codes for CASSHGASGNTIYF.

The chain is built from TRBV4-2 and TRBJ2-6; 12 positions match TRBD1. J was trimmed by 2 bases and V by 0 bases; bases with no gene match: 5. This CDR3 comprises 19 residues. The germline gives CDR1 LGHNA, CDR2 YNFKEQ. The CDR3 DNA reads TGTGCCAGCAGCCAAGACCCCGGGACAGGGGGCGCTGGGGCCAACGTCCTGACTTTC. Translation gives CASSQDPGTGGAGANVLTF.

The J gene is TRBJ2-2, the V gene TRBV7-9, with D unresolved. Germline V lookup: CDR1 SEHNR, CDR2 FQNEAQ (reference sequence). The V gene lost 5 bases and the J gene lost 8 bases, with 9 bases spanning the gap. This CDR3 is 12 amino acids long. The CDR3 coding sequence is TGTGCCAGCAGCCCAGACCAAGGGGAGCTGTTTTTT. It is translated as CASSPDQGELFF.

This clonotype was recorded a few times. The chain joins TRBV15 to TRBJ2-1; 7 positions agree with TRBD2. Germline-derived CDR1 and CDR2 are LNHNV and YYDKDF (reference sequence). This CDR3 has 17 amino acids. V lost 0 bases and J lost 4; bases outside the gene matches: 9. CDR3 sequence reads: CATSRDSPSGLYNEQFF. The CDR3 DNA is TGTGCCACCAGCAGAGACTCCCCTAGCGGACTATACAATGAGCAGTTCTTC. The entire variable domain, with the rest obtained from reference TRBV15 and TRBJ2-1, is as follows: DAMVIQNPRYQVTQFGKPVTLSCSQTLNHNVMYWYQQKSSQAPKLLFHYYDKDFNNEADTPDNFQSRRPNTSFCFLDIRSPGLGDTAMYLCATSRDSPSGLYNEQFFGPGTRLTVL.